Shown below are 26 T cell receptor beta chains from a single sample sequenced in a study of blood T cell repertoires in COVID-19. Here immunoSEQ multiplex PCR was the method, and the copy in TCRdb shows in-frame clones only, minus some. The sample gives about 260,000 clones, 80% to 90% of which show up once; around 3.1% is in the top ten. The sample was PBMCs or T cells enriched from blood (not recorded which). All receptors come from a middle-aged woman who had been exposed to COVID-19.

This clone was counted only a few times. This chain joins TRBV21-1 and TRBJ2-7; the D call in the table, TRBD1, was not verified against the DNA. TRBV21-1 is a pseudogene segment. The CDR3 is 16 amino acids. In nucleotides, the CDR3 is TGTGCCAGCAGCAAAGAGGGGATGGGACAGAACTACGAGCAGTACGTC. It specifies CASSKEGMGQNYEQYV.

This rearrangement joins TRBV28 to TRBJ1-4; maybe TRBD1 (6 bases). This CDR3 has 14 amino acids. V was pared by 4 bases and J by 11 bases, with 17 bases between. Germline V gene data show CDR1 as MDHEN and CDR2 as SYDVKM. CDR3 coding DNA: TGTGCCAGCAGTTCCGAAATGCGGGGGGCTAAACTGTTTTTT. Translated: CASSSEMRGAKLFF.

The chain uses TRBV20-1 and TRBJ1-1; possibly TRBD1 for D (5 bases). This CDR3 contains 11 residues. The germline gives CDR1 DFQATT, CDR2 SNEGSKA (reference sequence). The CDR3 here is CGGGSNTEAFF. The DNA for the CDR3 is TGCGGCGGGGGATCGAACACTGAAGCTTTCTTT.

For the CDR3, the DNA is TGTGCCAGCAGCTTGCGGCTTGACTACCGGGAGACCCAGTACTTC. Amino acids: CASSLRLDYRETQYF. The V and J genes are TRBV5-5 and TRBJ2-5, with TRBD2 as a possible D gene (5 bases). With 1 base removed from V and 5 bases from J, the gap between germline ends came to 15 bases. The germline gives CDR1 SGHKS, CDR2 YYEKEE (reference sequence). The CDR3 is 15 amino acids.

The chain recombines TRBV27 with TRBJ2-7, with 10 positions matching TRBD2. Germline lookup yields CDR1 MNHEY and CDR2 SMNVEV (reference sequence). V gave up 5 bases and J gave up 3 bases; unmatched junction bases: 4. There are 14 residues in the CDR3. The CDR3 spells CASSPGLANYEQYF. CDR3 nucleotides: TGTGCCAGCAGTCCGGGACTAGCGAACTACGAGCAGTACTTC.

In the case of this clone: At one end, the junction sequence differs from germline, possibly due to a read error. J is TRBJ1-1 and V is TRBV19; TRBD1 is a possible D gene (6 bases). The V gene's germline CDR1 is LNHDA and CDR2 SQIVND (reference sequence). This CDR3 has 15 amino acids. This chain's CDR3 is CANSIKPGQNTEAFF. The CDR3 region has the DNA TGTGCCAATAGTATTAAACCGGGACAGAACACTGAAGCTTTCTTT.

J is TRBJ2-7 and V is TRBV19; D possibly corresponds to TRBD1 (6 bases). This CDR3 is 14 amino acids long. The V gene lost 9 bases and the J gene lost 5 bases, with 20 bases spanning the gap. Per the germline V gene, CDR1 is LNHDA and CDR2 is SQIVND (reference sequence). The CDR3 region is CARKDRGTLDEQYV. The CDR3 DNA is TGTGCCAGGAAGGACAGAGGTACTTTGGACGAGCAGTACGTC.

This sequence joins TRBV5-1 and TRBJ1-1; 7 bases are a match to TRBD1. This CDR3 has 13 residues. Trimming at V came to 4 bases and at J to 11 bases, leaving 11 bases not matched to a gene. Germline V gives CDR1 SGHRS, CDR2 YFSETQ. CDR3 sequence reads: CASSPPTGSVAFF. The CDR3 DNA reads as TGCGCCAGCAGCCCTCCGACAGGGTCCGTGGCTTTCTTT.

In this sample, this clone turned up once. The CDR3 DNA reads TGTGCCAGTAGACCTGGACAGGGTTCTTCACCCCTCCACTTT. It translates to CASRPGQGSSPLHF. V gene TRBV19 combines with J gene TRBJ1-6; TRBD1 aligns across 8 bases. The junction had 7 bases not matched to a gene; V was cut back by 6 bases and J by 9 bases. The length of the CDR3 is 14 residues. Germline CDR1 LNHDA, CDR2 SQIVND (reference sequence).

V gene TRBV4-1 combines with J gene TRBJ1-6; a weak D match, TRBD1 (6 bases). Looked up from germline, CDR1 is MGHRA and CDR2 is YSYEKL. The CDR3 has 22 residues. Trimming took off 0 bases at V and 8 bases at J, with 32 bases between the two ends. The CDR3 region is CASSQDGFVRGAPKKIYSPLHF. The CDR3 bases are TGCGCCAGCAGCCAAGATGGGTTCGTGCGGGGGGCCCCTAAGAAAATTTATTCACCCCTCCACTTT.

The CDR3 DNA is TGTGCCAGCAGTGAATCTCGACTAGTTGAGGGGAGCAGTGAGACCCAGTACTTC. Translation: CASSESRLVEGSSETQYF. This sequence joins TRBV25-1 and TRBJ2-5; weak D call: TRBD2 (6 bases). With 1 base removed from V and 5 bases from J, the gap between germline ends came to 23 bases. The CDR3 consists of 18 residues. Germline CDR1 is MGHDK and CDR2 is SYGVNS.

The genes are TRBV28 and TRBJ1-6; 8 nucleotides align to TRBD1. The V segment lost 6 bases and the J segment 2 bases; nucleotides outside the gene matches: 3. Germline V lookup: CDR1 MDHEN, CDR2 SYDVKM. The CDR3 runs to 15 residues. The chain's CDR3 is CASSKTGAYNSPLHF. The CDR3 DNA reads as TGTGCCAGCAGCAAGACAGGGGCCTATAATTCACCCCTCCACTTT.

V gene TRBV7-9 combines with J gene TRBJ1-2; D gene unclear. The germline V and J ends were trimmed by 1 base and 3 bases, with 18 bases remaining between them. The CDR3 consists of 17 residues. Germline CDR1 reads SEHNR; CDR2 reads FQNEAQ (reference sequence). The CDR3 DNA reads as TGTGCCAGCAGCTTAGAGGAAAGACGGGCGGGTGACTATGGCTACACCTTC. This gives the protein CASSLEERRAGDYGYTF. Variable domain in full (rest from reference TRBV7-9 and TRBJ1-2): DTGVSQNPRHKITKRGQNVTFRCDPISEHNRLYWYRQTLGQGPEFLTYFQNEAQLEKSRLLSDRFSAERPKGSFSTLEIQRTEQGDSAMYLCASSLEERRAGDYGYTFGSGTRLTVV.

A word on this clone: Other DNA sequences in this specimen translate into the identical CDR3. The chain carries TRBV6-2 or TRBV6-3 and TRBJ1-5; D not resolved. V was pared by 6 bases and J by 0 bases, with 12 bases between. The CDR3 is 15 amino acids. Looked up from germline, CDR1 is MNHEY and CDR2 is SVGEGT. The chain's CDR3 is CASSYRGRSNQPQHF. In nucleotides, the CDR3 is TGTGCCAGCAGCTATCGGGGTCGTAGCAATCAGCCCCAGCATTTT.

This clone was counted once. The V call is TRBV25-1, the J call TRBJ1-1; D is possibly TRBD1 (6 bases). Trimming cost V 3 bases and J 2 bases, with 13 bases left between them. The CDR3 runs to 15 residues. Germline CDR1 MGHDK, CDR2 SYGVNS. The CDR3 sequence: CASSDLGTPNTEAFF. The CDR3 DNA is TGTGCCAGCAGTGACCTGGGGACACCCAACACTGAAGCTTTCTTT.

The J gene is TRBJ2-5, the V gene TRBV9; weak D call: TRBD2 (5 bases). Trimming took off 6 bases at V and 5 bases at J, with 20 bases between the two ends. The germline CDR1 and CDR2 sequences are SGDLS and YYNGEE. The CDR3 covers 15 residues. CDR3 DNA sequence: TGTGCCAGCACCTCTGGGGTTCTAAGGGAGGAGACCCAGTACTTC. Its translation is CASTSGVLREETQYF.

This clone was detected once. The CDR3 DNA follows: TGTGCCAGCAATTCCATTCAGTCCAATGAGCAGTTCTTC. Translation gives CASNSIQSNEQFF. The V and J genes are TRBV27 and TRBJ2-1; D is uncertain. There are 13 residues in the CDR3. The ends were cut back, 7 bases at V and 6 bases at J, with 13 bases in the middle. Germline V gene sequence: CDR1 MNHEY, CDR2 SMNVEV (reference sequence).

V and J are TRBV27 and TRBJ1-2, with TRBD1 matching 9 bases. The CDR3 is 14 residues long. V was pared by 4 bases and J by 5 bases, with 5 bases of the junction left unmatched. The germline CDR1 and CDR2 sequences are MNHEY and SMNVEV (reference sequence). The CDR3 nucleotides are TGTGCCAGCAGTTCCTTGGGGACAGGGTATGGCTACACCTTC. It codes for CASSSLGTGYGYTF.

This chain uses TRBV30 with TRBJ1-6, with D possibly matching TRBD1 (6 bases). V gave up 6 bases and J gave up 6 bases, with 12 bases separating them. Per germline, CDR1 GTSNPN and CDR2 SVGIG (reference sequence). The CDR3 is 13 residues long. CDR3 sequence reads: CACTGQLNSPLHF. In nucleotides, the CDR3 is TGTGCCTGTACGGGACAACTTAATTCACCCCTCCACTTT. Full variable domain (remainder filled in from reference TRBV30 and TRBJ1-6): SQTIHQWPATLVQPVGSPLSLECTVEGTSNPNLYWYRQAAGRGLQLLFYSVGIGQISSEVPQNLSASRPQDRQFILSSKKLLLSDSGFYLCACTGQLNSPLHFGNGTRLTVT.

The chain has TRBV30 and TRBJ1-4; the match to TRBD1 covers 7 bases. The CDR3 runs to 15 residues. J was trimmed by 6 bases and V by 1 base; bases with no gene match: 8. Germline loops: CDR1 GTSNPN, CDR2 SVGIG (reference sequence). The chain's CDR3 is CAWSGGQAGDEKLFF. The CDR3 DNA sequence: TGTGCCTGGAGTGGAGGACAGGCAGGGGATGAAAAACTGTTTTTT.

V is TRBV4-3 and J is TRBJ1-1; 10 bases match TRBD1. This CDR3 has 14 amino acids. The germline gives CDR1 LGHNA, CDR2 YSLEER. The trim removed 4 bases at V and 5 bases at J, leaving 4 bases unmatched. The CDR3 region has the DNA TGCGCCAGCAGCCTAAGACAGGGGGCAACTGAAGCTTTCTTT. It translates to CASSLRQGATEAFF.

This sequence joins TRBV4-2 and TRBJ1-2, with 7 bases fitting TRBD1. Germline V gene data show CDR1 as LGHNA and CDR2 as YNFKEQ. J gave up 6 bases and V 5 bases, and 12 bases lay outside the gene matches. The CDR3 loop spans 15 amino acids. The CDR3: CASSSQGQDRNGYTF. The CDR3 nucleotides are TGTGCCAGCAGCTCCCAAGGACAGGATAGAAATGGCTACACCTTC.

The V and J genes are TRBV5-1 and TRBJ1-2; TRBD1 might be the D (5 bases). The V gene's germline CDR1 is SGHRS and CDR2 YFSETQ. The V gene lost 1 base and the J gene lost 6 bases, with 10 bases spanning the gap. The CDR3 contains 13 residues. CDR3 DNA: TGCGCCAGCAGCTTGTCGGGGGTCCATGGCTACACCTTC. Amino acid sequence: CASSLSGVHGYTF.

The gene calls are TRBV5-8 and TRBJ1-3, with 7 bases fitting TRBD1. CDR1 SGHTS and CDR2 YDEGEE come from the germline V gene. The CDR3 consists of 14 residues. V lost 4 bases, J lost 1 base, and 2 bases stayed unmatched. The CDR3 DNA reads as TGTGCCAGCAGCCCGGGACAGTCTGGAAACACCATATATTTT. Translating gives CASSPGQSGNTIYF.

There are a few counts of this clone. V is TRBV4-2 and J is TRBJ1-2; TRBD1 aligns across 7 bases. This CDR3 comprises 14 residues. Germline loops: CDR1 LGHNA, CDR2 YNFKEQ. V dropped 3 bases and J dropped 4; count of bases not matched to a gene: 5. CDR3 bases: TGTGCCAGCAGCCAGATAGGGGGCGGCTATGGCTACACCTTC. This sequence encodes CASSQIGGGYGYTF.

The V call is TRBV6-1, the J call TRBJ2-1; D gene ambiguous. Deletions cut 1 base from V and 0 bases from J, with 13 bases between. The CDR3 is 17 amino acids. Germline V gene data show CDR1 as MNHNS and CDR2 as SASEGT. CDR3 region: CASSEGATRSSYNEQFF. The CDR3 DNA sequence: TGTGCCAGCAGTGAAGGGGCTACCCGAAGCTCCTACAATGAGCAGTTCTTC.